A selection of T cell receptor beta chains follows, all from one sample in a study of cytomegalovirus exposure and HLA in healthy donors. Here immunoSEQ multiplex PCR was the method, and the copy in TCRdb shows in-frame clones only, minus some. Of 150,000 to 200,000 clones in the sample, roughly 85% were seen once. The sequenced sample consisted of PBMCs. The receptors shown here come from a middle-aged woman in good health and CMV-seronegative. Each CDR3 is given without its conserved first and last residue. Fields, in order: J gene, V gene, CDR3 protein.

J: TRBJ1-1; V: TRBV6-4; CDR3: ASSDSRMNTEAF
J: TRBJ2-3; V: TRBV7-6; CDR3: ASSFRLANTDTQY
J: TRBJ2-3; V: TRBV4-3; CDR3: ASSQDSGISTDTQY
J: TRBJ1-5; V: TRBV6-4; CDR3: ASSDPHHREQPQH
J: TRBJ1-4; V: TRBV5-5; CDR3: ASSLAQGKEKLF
J: TRBJ1-5; V: TRBV5-4; CDR3: ASSLGGSNQPQH
J: TRBJ1-5; V: TRBV6-6; CDR3: ASSESQPQH
J: TRBJ2-3; V: TRBV2; CDR3: ASSEGTGDTQY
J: TRBJ2-1; V: TRBV30; CDR3: AWTSGGNEQF
J: TRBJ2-1; V: TRBV6-5; CDR3: ASSPGRTYNEQF
J: TRBJ2-7; V: TRBV27; CDR3: ASSLLAAYEQY
J: TRBJ1-5; V: TRBV6-5; CDR3: ASSDYRDQPQH